Sequencing of this TCR beta chain was carried out in a study of OX40 agonist ivuxolimab in advanced cancers. V was pared by 3 bases and J by 2 bases, with 15 bases between. The germline gives CDR1 MGHRA, CDR2 YSYEKL. The length of the CDR3 is 16 residues. A word on this clone: What it recognizes is unknown.

Clones were read by immunoSEQ multiplex PCR, and TCRdb kept only the in-frame ones, dropping some. The sample lists 50,000 or so clones; 80% to 90% were seen once. Study-wide points: There was clonal expansion of CD4+ and CD8+ blood T cells by week 6 at 0.1 to 3.0 mg/kg. CD8+ T cells averaged more expanded clones than CD4+. Expanded peripheral T-cell antigen specificity went undetermined.

Material: CD4+ or CD8+ T cells sorted from blood, obtained in a trial of the OX40 agonist ivuxolimab. The chain recombines TRBV4-1 with TRBJ2-3; D possibly corresponds to TRBD2 (5 bases). This receptor was taken from an adult with an advanced solid tumor such as melanoma, head and neck, liver or kidney cancer. CDR3 nucleotides: TGCGCCAGCAGCCACGCGGCCGGGGAGATCACAGATACGCAGTATTTT. It specifies CASSHAAGEITDTQYF.